This T cell receptor (beta chain) was retrieved from a study of blood T cell repertoires in COVID-19. CDR1 is SQVTM and CDR2 is ANQGSEA in the germline V gene. The CDR3 contains 15 residues. The germline V and J ends were trimmed by 8 bases and 6 bases, with 25 bases remaining between them. Clones were read by immunoSEQ multiplex PCR, and TCRdb kept only the in-frame ones, dropping some. This sample yields approximately 210,000 clones, of which about 85% are seen a single time; approximately 0.69% belongs to the top ten. The sequenced sample consisted of peripheral blood. The sequence was collected from a man aged 35 to 55 with acute or convalescent COVID-19. V and J are TRBV29-1 and TRBJ1-1; D is ambiguous. This CDR3 reads CSPSVVRVGRPEAFF. For the CDR3, the DNA is TGCAGCCCCTCCGTCGTTCGGGTCGGGAGACCTGAAGCTTTCTTT.